Listed here are 28 T cell receptor beta chains from one sample, sequenced in a study of control samples from healthy donors and cancer patients. Clones were sequenced by immunoSEQ multiplex PCR, and TCRdb holds only the in-frame ones, with some missing. The sample contains roughly 73,000 clones, 75% to 90% of which appear only once. The specimen was blood. Every receptor here comes from a man over 45 in good health.

The chain is built from TRBV13 and TRBJ2-1; D is unclear. This CDR3 comprises 14 residues. The germline V gene encodes CDR1 PRHDT and CDR2 FYEKMQ (reference sequence). The germline V and J ends were trimmed by 0 bases and 6 bases, with 9 bases remaining between them. CDR3 nucleotide sequence: TGTGCCAGCAGCTTAGGTCGAAGTCTCAATGAGCAGTTCTTC. Amino acids: CASSLGRSLNEQFF.

The chain employs TRBV5-1 and TRBJ2-4; 10 nucleotides agree with TRBD1. Per the germline V gene, CDR1 is SGHRS and CDR2 is YFSETQ. The V and J ends lost 2 bases and 8 bases, in that order; junction bases with no gene match: 7. The CDR3 runs to 15 residues. CDR3: CASSLQGQGVDIQYF. The CDR3 nucleotides are TGCGCCAGCAGCTTACAAGGACAGGGGGTCGACATTCAGTACTTC.

The genes are TRBV6-5 and TRBJ1-5, with D unclear. CDR3 length: 15 amino acids. Germline V gene sequence: CDR1 MNHEY, CDR2 SVGAGI. Trimming shortened V by 0 bases and J by 6 bases, and 12 bases separated the two germline ends. The CDR3 DNA sequence: TGTGCCAGCAGTTACTCCGTAGGGTCCGGTCAGCCCCAGCATTTT. This translates into CASSYSVGSGQPQHF.

The V gene is TRBV27, the J gene TRBJ1-6; 7 positions agree with TRBD1. After removal of 5 bases from V and 14 bases from J, the junction contained 12 bases not matched to a gene. The CDR3 length is 14 residues. Germline CDR1 and CDR2: MNHEY and SMNVEV (reference sequence). Here the CDR3 DNA reads TGTGCCAGCAGTCCGCGTTATAAGGGACAGACCCTCCACTTT. It yields the protein CASSPRYKGQTLHF.

The V gene is TRBV27, the J gene TRBJ2-3, with a tentative D call TRBD1 (5 bases). This CDR3 contains 15 residues. Per germline, CDR1 MNHEY and CDR2 SMNVEV (reference sequence). Deletions cut 7 bases from V and 0 bases from J, with 14 bases between. The CDR3 sequence is CASKRQRNSTDTQYF. Written as DNA, the CDR3 is TGTGCCAGCAAGAGACAGCGTAACAGCACAGATACGCAGTATTTT.

The V and J genes are TRBV9 and TRBJ2-6, with D perhaps assigned TRBD1 or TRBD2 (5 bases each). CDR3 length equals 16 residues. The germline V gene encodes CDR1 SGDLS and CDR2 YYNGEE. Trimming cost V 7 bases and J 0 bases, with 14 bases left between them. CDR3 loop: CASAEGDLSGANVLTF. The CDR3 DNA reads TGTGCCAGCGCGGAAGGGGACCTCTCTGGGGCCAACGTCCTGACTTTC.

The chain employs TRBV6-6 and TRBJ2-7; D tentatively fits TRBD1 or TRBD2 (6 bases each). Trimming stripped 0 bases from V and 1 base from J, with 10 bases between. CDR1 is MNHNY and CDR2 is SVGAGI in the germline V gene (reference sequence). This CDR3 is 15 amino acids long. Here the CDR3 reads CASSYSRGESYEQYF. The CDR3 region has the DNA TGTGCCAGCAGTTACTCGAGGGGGGAGTCCTACGAGCAGTACTTC.

This clone was counted a few times. The V gene is TRBV11-1, the J gene TRBJ2-1; a possible D gene is TRBD2 (5 bases). The CDR3 is 14 residues long. Trimming removed 5 bases from V and 7 bases from J, with 15 bases in between. Germline V lookup: CDR1 SGHAT, CDR2 FQDESV (reference sequence). CDR3 loop: CASSRAGGRNEQFF. The CDR3 nucleotides are TGTGCCAGCAGCCGAGCTGGCGGGCGGAATGAGCAGTTCTTC.

The chain joins TRBV6-5 to TRBJ2-1; D is possibly TRBD2 (5 bases). Per the germline V gene, CDR1 is MNHEY and CDR2 is SVGAGI. This CDR3 has 14 residues. V was shortened by 6 bases and J by 4 bases, with 13 bases between the two germline ends. CDR3 residues: CASRSLAVYNEQFF. Here the CDR3 DNA reads TGTGCCAGCAGATCGCTAGCAGTGTACAATGAGCAGTTCTTC.

This clone showed up just a few times. The CDR3 loop is CASSSQNLGQSVTEAFF. The CDR3 DNA reads TGTGCCAGCAGTTCTCAAAACCTAGGACAGTCTGTCACTGAAGCTTTCTTT. The genes are TRBV28 and TRBJ1-1, with a tentative D call TRBD1 (6 bases). This CDR3 has 17 residues. Per germline, CDR1 MDHEN and CDR2 SYDVKM. V was shortened by 4 bases and J by 4 bases, with 22 bases between the two germline ends.

The chain combines TRBV20-1 with TRBJ2-7; TRBD1 aligns across 7 bases. V lost 5 bases, J lost 4 bases, and 2 bases stayed unmatched. The CDR3 loop spans 11 amino acids. Germline CDR1 reads DFQATT; CDR2 reads SNEGSKA (reference sequence). The CDR3 DNA follows: TGCAGTGCTTTGACAGGGTACGAGCAGTACTTC. As protein: CSALTGYEQYF.

This clone turned up a few times. This chain links TRBV4-1 with TRBJ2-7, with 12 bases identical to TRBD2. CDR1 and CDR2 (germline): MGHRA, YSYEKL. The ends lost 0 bases at V and 7 bases at J; junction bases unmatched: 13. The CDR3 covers 18 residues. The chain's CDR3 is CASSQELGLAGPLMEQYF. As DNA, the CDR3 is TGCGCCAGCAGCCAAGAGCTAGGACTAGCGGGGCCCCTGATGGAGCAGTACTTC.

The chain joins TRBV27 to TRBJ2-1; D uncertain. Germline loops: CDR1 MNHEY, CDR2 SMNVEV (reference sequence). The CDR3 has 16 residues. Trimming stripped 0 bases from V and 0 bases from J, with 9 bases between. The CDR3 DNA reads TGTGCCAGCAGTTTATCGCCGTCCAGCTCCTACAATGAGCAGTTCTTC. Translated: CASSLSPSSSYNEQFF.

The CDR3 nucleotides read TGTGCCAGCAGCTTTGGACTAGCGGGAAAAGAGACCCAGTACTTC. The encoded protein is CASSFGLAGKETQYF. The rearrangement links TRBV7-2 to TRBJ2-5; 12 bases are a match to TRBD2. Per the germline V gene, CDR1 is SGHTA and CDR2 is FQGNSA. The trim removed 3 bases at V and 3 bases at J, leaving 2 bases unmatched. The CDR3 runs to 15 residues. Full variable domain (remainder filled in from reference TRBV7-2 and TRBJ2-5): GAGVSQSPSNKVTEKGKDVELRCDPISGHTALYWYRQSLGQGLEFLIYFQGNSAPDKSGLPSDRFSAERTGGSVSTLTIQRTQQEDSAVYLCASSFGLAGKETQYFGPGTRLLVL.

The rearrangement joins TRBV5-1 to TRBJ2-7, with D maybe TRBD2 (5 bases). The length of the CDR3 is 14 residues. Between the trimmed V and J ends, which lost 0 bases and 5 bases, there was a span of 12 bases. The germline gives CDR1 SGHRS, CDR2 YFSETQ. The CDR3 DNA sequence: TGCGCCAGCAGCTTGGGTACTAGAATCCACGAGCAGTACTTC. Its protein is CASSLGTRIHEQYF. Complete variable domain (other parts from reference TRBV5-1 and TRBJ2-7): KAGVTQTPRYLIKTRGQQVTLSCSPISGHRSVSWYQQTPGQGLQFLFEYFSETQRNKGNFPGRFSGRQFSNSRSEMNVSTLELGDSALYLCASSLGTRIHEQYFGPGTRLTVT.

This chain joins TRBV4-1 and TRBJ2-5; D may correspond to TRBD1 or TRBD2 (6 bases each). This CDR3 contains 16 residues. Germline assignment: CDR1 MGHRA and CDR2 YSYEKL. V was clipped by 0 bases and J by 5 bases, with 16 bases between them. As DNA, the CDR3 is TGCGCCAGCAGCCAAGAGTTGACTAGGGGGAGGGAGACCCAGTACTTC. Translated: CASSQELTRGRETQYF.

The chain combines TRBV30 with TRBJ1-1; D call uncertain. The V and J ends lost 3 bases and 10 bases respectively, with 15 bases between them. Looked up from germline, CDR1 is GTSNPN and CDR2 is SVGIG (reference sequence). The CDR3 is made up of 12 amino acids. CDR3 in amino acids: CAWSAILGGAFF. The CDR3 nucleotides read TGTGCCTGGAGCGCCATTCTGGGTGGAGCTTTCTTT.

In its sample, this clone was seen once. The V gene is TRBV7-9, the J gene TRBJ2-2; either TRBD1 or TRBD2 may supply D (5 bases each). The V and J ends lost 4 bases and 4 bases respectively, with 19 bases between them. The germline gives CDR1 SEHNR, CDR2 FQNEAQ (reference sequence). This CDR3 comprises 17 residues. CDR3 in DNA: TGTGCCAGCAGCTCGGGGCCGCCGTCTGCGAGCACCGGGGAGCTGTTTTTT. Translating it yields CASSSGPPSASTGELFF.

The chain uses TRBV2 and TRBJ1-5; D unclear. V was trimmed by 1 base and J by 2 bases, leaving 9 bases between them. CDR1 SNHLY and CDR2 FYNNEI come from the germline V gene. This CDR3 contains 15 residues. CDR3 loop: CASSEGVSGNQPQHF. The CDR3 coding sequence is TGTGCCAGCAGTGAAGGGGTTAGTGGCAATCAGCCCCAGCATTTT.

About this clone itself: Compared with germline, one end of the junction differs, possibly owing to a read error. The V and J genes are TRBV7-7 and TRBJ2-1, with 11 bases matching TRBD2. CDR1 and CDR2 from the germline V gene are SSHAT and FNYEAQ (reference sequence). CDR3 length: 15 residues. The CDR3 coding sequence is TGTGCTAGCAGCTTTGGGACTAGCGGCTACAATGAGCAGTTCTTC. Translated, it gives CASSFGTSGYNEQFF. The whole variable domain, remainder taken from reference TRBV7-7 and TRBJ2-1, is GAGVSQSPRYKVTKRGQDVTLRCDPISSHATLYWYQQALGQGPEFLTYFNYEAQPDKSGLPSDRFSAERPEGSISTLTIQRTEQRDSAMYRCASSFGTSGYNEQFFGPGTRLTVL.

The chain employs TRBV5-6 and TRBJ1-4; a weak D match, TRBD1 (5 bases). Trimming cost V 0 bases and J 2 bases, with 8 bases left between them. Germline loops: CDR1 SGHDT, CDR2 YYEEEE. This CDR3 is 15 amino acids long. The CDR3 nucleotides read TGTGCCAGCAGCTTGGAGGGGTTCACTAATGAAAAACTGTTTTTT. Translation gives CASSLEGFTNEKLFF.

J is TRBJ2-5 and V is TRBV12-3 or TRBV12-4; D is undetermined. The V and J ends lost 3 bases and 5 bases respectively, with 7 bases between them. The CDR3 totals 12 residues. The CDR3 region is CASSFSSETQYF. Here the CDR3 DNA reads TGTGCCAGCAGTTTCAGTTCGGAGACCCAGTACTTC.

The chain carries TRBV9 and TRBJ1-1; 8 nucleotides agree with TRBD1. The V gene's germline CDR1 is SGDLS and CDR2 YYNGEE. The CDR3 runs 13 residues. The ends lost 1 base at V and 6 bases at J; junction bases unmatched: 2. In nucleotides, the CDR3 is TGTGCCAGCAGCGTACAGGGGGCTGCTGAAGCTTTCTTT. Residues: CASSVQGAAEAFF.

J is TRBJ1-5 and V is TRBV5-6; TRBD1 is a possible D gene (6 bases). The germline V gene encodes CDR1 SGHDT and CDR2 YYEEEE. The CDR3 length is 15 residues. The V gene lost 4 bases and the J gene lost 6 bases, with 17 bases spanning the gap. CDR3 in DNA: TGTGCCAGCAGCCGAGGGGGTACAGGTCTTCAGCCCCAGCATTTT. It yields the protein CASSRGGTGLQPQHF.

The chain is built from TRBV7-9 and TRBJ2-7; 9 bases line up with TRBD1. The CDR3 is 17 amino acids. The germline V gene encodes CDR1 SEHNR and CDR2 FQNEAQ (reference sequence). The junction had 13 bases not matched to a gene; V was cut back by 4 bases and J by 3 bases. DNA for the CDR3: TGTGCCAGCAGCTCTGCAACCGGGACAGGGAGCCTCTACGAGCAGTACTTC. Encoded protein: CASSSATGTGSLYEQYF.

The rearrangement uses TRBV27 and TRBJ2-5, with a weak D call TRBD1 (7 bases). Trimming removed 5 bases at V and 4 bases at J, with 14 bases between. Germline V CDR1 and CDR2: MNHEY, SMNVEV (reference sequence). The CDR3 extends over 14 amino acids. In nucleotides, the CDR3 is TGTGCCAGCAGTCACCGACAGGGAGGAGAGACCCAGTACTTC. It encodes CASSHRQGGETQYF.

The chain employs TRBV5-6 and TRBJ2-3; D is perhaps TRBD1 (5 bases). The V gene's germline CDR1 is SGHDT and CDR2 YYEEEE. The length of the CDR3 is 15 residues. Deletions cut 0 bases from V and 1 base from J, with 9 bases between. CDR3 in amino acids: CASSLVRVGTDTQYF. CDR3 DNA: TGTGCCAGCAGCTTGGTCAGGGTGGGCACAGATACGCAGTATTTT.

This chain joins TRBV13 and TRBJ1-1; D is unclear. The CDR3 is 13 residues long. Germline values: CDR1 PRHDT, CDR2 FYEKMQ (reference sequence). V lost 3 bases to trimming and J lost 5 bases, with 10 bases between them. CDR3 loop: CASSFISETEAFF. As DNA, the CDR3 is TGTGCCAGCAGCTTTATTTCTGAAACTGAAGCTTTCTTT. Full variable domain (missing parts from reference TRBV13 and TRBJ1-1): AAGVIQSPRHLIKEKRETATLKCYPIPRHDTVYWYQQGPGQDPQFLISFYEKMQSDKGSIPDRFSAQQFSDYHSELNMSSLELGDSALYFCASSFISETEAFFGQGTRLTVV.